These T cell receptor beta chains were read from a single sample in a study of OX40 agonist ivuxolimab in advanced cancers. Profiled with immunoSEQ multiplex PCR; TCRdb holds only in-frame clones, not every one. The sample holds roughly 70,000 clones, 80% to 90% seen once. The starting material was CD4+ or CD8+ T cells sorted from blood, obtained in a trial of the OX40 agonist ivuxolimab. These receptors all stem from an adult with an advanced solid tumor such as melanoma, head and neck, liver or kidney cancer. The conserved cysteine and the conserved F or W are not part of the CDR3 here.

V gene: TRBV30
J gene: TRBJ2-3
CDR3 protein: AWSVGGAADTQY

V gene: TRBV27
J gene: TRBJ1-5
CDR3 protein: ASAGQPRGNQPQH

V gene: TRBV11-2
J gene: TRBJ2-7
CDR3 protein: ASSLELQFYEQY

V gene: TRBV6-1
J gene: TRBJ2-7
CDR3 protein: ASSEHPGQGRDEQY

V gene: TRBV5-6
J gene: TRBJ2-2
CDR3 protein: ASSRGTGFIAGELF

V gene: TRBV5-1
J gene: TRBJ1-1
CDR3 protein: ASSKRTTNTEAF

V gene: TRBV21-1
J gene: TRBJ1-2
CDR3 protein: ASSKGLPGGGGYT

V gene: TRBV18
J gene: TRBJ2-3
CDR3 protein: ASATLESRAGSTDTQY

V gene: TRBV5-4
J gene: TRBJ2-1
CDR3 protein: ASSPQTRLRDNEQF

V gene: TRBV2
J gene: TRBJ1-5
CDR3 protein: ASSLTTGGGSNQPQH

V gene: TRBV5-6
J gene: TRBJ1-2
CDR3 protein: ASSTGTGGRNYGYT

V gene: TRBV6-1
J gene: TRBJ2-3
CDR3 protein: ASSGSPPTDTQY

V gene: TRBV5-6
J gene: TRBJ2-1
CDR3 protein: ASSLVRGYVHEQF

V gene: TRBV18
J gene: TRBJ2-3
CDR3 protein: ASSPEDGTSTDTQY

V gene: TRBV25-1
J gene: TRBJ2-3
CDR3 protein: ASRTGTRGDTQY

V gene: TRBV2
J gene: TRBJ1-1
CDR3 protein: ASSAAPEAF

V gene: TRBV2
J gene: TRBJ1-1
CDR3 protein: ASSPPTENTEAF

V gene: TRBV7-9
J gene: TRBJ1-2
CDR3 protein: ASRPGTGGSTGYT

V gene: TRBV7-2
J gene: TRBJ1-3
CDR3 protein: ASRRQGVIGNTIY

V gene: TRBV6-1
J gene: TRBJ2-7
CDR3 protein: ASSTPGLAGFEQY

V gene: TRBV15
J gene: TRBJ2-7
CDR3 protein: ATSRDHSYEQY

V gene: TRBV6-5
J gene: TRBJ1-2
CDR3 protein: ASGGRTGPYGYT

V gene: TRBV7-9
J gene: TRBJ2-2
CDR3 protein: ASSFTGELF

V gene: TRBV7-2
J gene: TRBJ2-7
CDR3 protein: ASTWTAKLGEQY

V gene: TRBV2
J gene: TRBJ2-1
CDR3 protein: ASTSGRTRNEQF

V gene: TRBV6-5
J gene: TRBJ2-1
CDR3 protein: ASRSSVLHNEQF

V gene: TRBV5-4
J gene: TRBJ2-5
CDR3 protein: ASSLGMTERKETQY

V gene: TRBV5-6
J gene: TRBJ2-3
CDR3 protein: ASSPGVRRTDTQY

V gene: TRBV15
J gene: TRBJ2-4
CDR3 protein: ATSRAGAKNIQY

V gene: TRBV18
J gene: TRBJ2-7
CDR3 protein: ASSPPGLAGGTYEQY

V gene: TRBV5-1
J gene: TRBJ2-1
CDR3 protein: ASSSWPGQGNEQF

V gene: TRBV5-6
J gene: TRBJ1-2
CDR3 protein: ASTFSAQGGYT

V gene: TRBV6-5
J gene: TRBJ2-3
CDR3 protein: ASSRPAADTQY

V gene: TRBV5-1
J gene: TRBJ2-6
CDR3 protein: ASSLDSPSGANVLT

V gene: TRBV6-5
J gene: TRBJ2-6
CDR3 protein: ASTNGGTGANVLT

V gene: TRBV29-1
J gene: TRBJ2-1
CDR3 protein: SAAPRGDNEQF

V gene: TRBV7-2
J gene: TRBJ2-7
CDR3 protein: ASSPHRVLAYEQY

V gene: TRBV6-1
J gene: TRBJ1-5
CDR3 protein: ASSEGFVRGNQPQH

V gene: TRBV18
J gene: TRBJ1-3
CDR3 protein: ASSPGHTGNTIY

V gene: TRBV11-2
J gene: TRBJ2-1
CDR3 protein: ASSFWTGDYNEQF

V gene: TRBV7-3
J gene: TRBJ2-1
CDR3 protein: ASSPTSGGSLYNEQF

V gene: TRBV6-5
J gene: TRBJ1-3
CDR3 protein: ASSYDGGNSGNTIY

V gene: TRBV29-1
J gene: TRBJ1-1
CDR3 protein: SVEEGAVNTEAF

V gene: TRBV6-6
J gene: TRBJ1-5
CDR3 protein: ASSYSRGRGNQPQH

V gene: TRBV5-6
J gene: TRBJ2-5
CDR3 protein: ASSLLGQPQGNKETQY

V gene: TRBV6-5
J gene: TRBJ2-7
CDR3 protein: ASGRYTGEQY

V gene: TRBV4-3
J gene: TRBJ2-2
CDR3 protein: ASSQDSQPNTGELF

V gene: TRBV7-2
J gene: TRBJ2-5
CDR3 protein: ASSPRLARETQY

V gene: TRBV19
J gene: TRBJ2-7
CDR3 protein: ASSPGLAGYEQY

V gene: TRBV5-8
J gene: TRBJ1-1
CDR3 protein: ASSLLGTGMNTEAF

V gene: TRBV6-5
J gene: TRBJ1-1
CDR3 protein: ASSPRTGGLTEAF

V gene: TRBV28
J gene: TRBJ1-3
CDR3 protein: ASSLYRVPSGNTIY

V gene: TRBV11-2
J gene: TRBJ2-3
CDR3 protein: ASSLEIRGSAY

V gene: TRBV18
J gene: TRBJ2-5
CDR3 protein: ASSLSRGETQY

V gene: TRBV20-1
J gene: TRBJ2-7
CDR3 protein: SARHRDEQY